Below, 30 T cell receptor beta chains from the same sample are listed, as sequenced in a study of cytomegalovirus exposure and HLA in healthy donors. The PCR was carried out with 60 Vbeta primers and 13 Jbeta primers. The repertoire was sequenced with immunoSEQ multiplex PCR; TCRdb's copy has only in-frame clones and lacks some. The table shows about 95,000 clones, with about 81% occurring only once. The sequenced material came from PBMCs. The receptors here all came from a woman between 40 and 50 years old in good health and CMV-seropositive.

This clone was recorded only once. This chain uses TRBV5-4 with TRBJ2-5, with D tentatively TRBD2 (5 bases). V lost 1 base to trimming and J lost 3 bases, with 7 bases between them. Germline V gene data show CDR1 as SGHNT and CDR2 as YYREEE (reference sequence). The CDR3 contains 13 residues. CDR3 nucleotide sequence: TGTGCCAGCAGCTTGCGGGGAGAAGAGACCCAGTACTTC. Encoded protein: CASSLRGEETQYF.

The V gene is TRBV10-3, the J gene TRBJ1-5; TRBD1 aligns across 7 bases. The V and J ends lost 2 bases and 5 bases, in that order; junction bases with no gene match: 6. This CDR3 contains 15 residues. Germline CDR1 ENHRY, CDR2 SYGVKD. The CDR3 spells CAISEAAGGDQPQHF. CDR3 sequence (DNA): TGTGCCATCAGTGAGGCGGCAGGGGGAGATCAGCCCCAGCATTTT.

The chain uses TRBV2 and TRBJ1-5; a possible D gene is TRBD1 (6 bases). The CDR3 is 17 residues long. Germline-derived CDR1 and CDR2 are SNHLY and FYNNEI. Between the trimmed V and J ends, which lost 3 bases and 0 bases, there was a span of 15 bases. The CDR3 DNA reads TGTGCCAGCAGTGAGCCGACGACAGGCTATAGCAATCAGCCCCAGCATTTT. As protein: CASSEPTTGYSNQPQHF.

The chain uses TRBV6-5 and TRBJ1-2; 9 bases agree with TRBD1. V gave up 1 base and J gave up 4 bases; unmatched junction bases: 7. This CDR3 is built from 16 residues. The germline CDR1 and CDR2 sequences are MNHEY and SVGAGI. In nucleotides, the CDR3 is TGTGCCAGCAGTTACTTGGGACAGGGTCGGGGCTATGGCTACACCTTC. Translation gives CASSYLGQGRGYGYTF.

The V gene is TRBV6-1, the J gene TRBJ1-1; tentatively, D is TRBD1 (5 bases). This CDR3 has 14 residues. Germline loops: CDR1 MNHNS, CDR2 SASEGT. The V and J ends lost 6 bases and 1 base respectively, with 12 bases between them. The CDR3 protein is CASSRDWKNTEAFF. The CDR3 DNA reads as TGTGCCAGCAGCAGGGATTGGAAGAACACTGAAGCTTTCTTT.

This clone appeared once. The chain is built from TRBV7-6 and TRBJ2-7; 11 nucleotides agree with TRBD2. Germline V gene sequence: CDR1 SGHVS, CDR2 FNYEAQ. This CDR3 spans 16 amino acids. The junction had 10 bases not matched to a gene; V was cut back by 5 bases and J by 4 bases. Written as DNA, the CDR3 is TGTGCCAGCAGCCCCATGACTAGCGGGAATTCTTACGAGCAGTACTTC. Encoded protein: CASSPMTSGNSYEQYF.

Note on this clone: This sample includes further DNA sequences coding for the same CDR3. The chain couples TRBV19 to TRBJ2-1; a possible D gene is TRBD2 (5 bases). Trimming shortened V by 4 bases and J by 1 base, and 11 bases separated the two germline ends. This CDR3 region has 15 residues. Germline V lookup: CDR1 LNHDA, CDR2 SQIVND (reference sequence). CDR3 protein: CASSRGLVSYNEQFF. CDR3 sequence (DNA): TGTGCCAGTAGTAGAGGGCTAGTGTCCTACAATGAGCAGTTCTTC.

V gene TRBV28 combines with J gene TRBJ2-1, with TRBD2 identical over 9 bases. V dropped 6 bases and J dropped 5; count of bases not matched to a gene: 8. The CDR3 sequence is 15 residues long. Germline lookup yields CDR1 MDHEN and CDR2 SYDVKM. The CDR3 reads CASRVAGGPHNEQFF. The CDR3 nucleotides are TGTGCCAGCAGGGTGGCGGGAGGGCCTCACAATGAGCAGTTCTTC.

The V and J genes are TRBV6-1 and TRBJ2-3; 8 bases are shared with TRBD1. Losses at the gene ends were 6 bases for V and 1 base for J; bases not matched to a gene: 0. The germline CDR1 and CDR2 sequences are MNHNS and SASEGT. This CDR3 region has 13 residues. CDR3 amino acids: CASRTGGTDTQYF. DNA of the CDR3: TGTGCCAGCAGGACAGGGGGCACAGATACGCAGTATTTT.

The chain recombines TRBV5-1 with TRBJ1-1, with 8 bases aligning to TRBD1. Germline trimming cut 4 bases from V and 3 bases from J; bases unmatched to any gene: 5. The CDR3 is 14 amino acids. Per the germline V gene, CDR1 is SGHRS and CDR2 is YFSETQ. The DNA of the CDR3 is TGCGCCAGCAGCCTAGGGACAGGAGACACTGAAGCTTTCTTT. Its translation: CASSLGTGDTEAFF. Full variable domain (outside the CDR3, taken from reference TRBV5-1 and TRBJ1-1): KAGVTQTPRYLIKTRGQQVTLSCSPISGHRSVSWYQQTPGQGLQFLFEYFSETQRNKGNFPGRFSGRQFSNSRSEMNVSTLELGDSALYLCASSLGTGDTEAFFGQGTRLTVV.

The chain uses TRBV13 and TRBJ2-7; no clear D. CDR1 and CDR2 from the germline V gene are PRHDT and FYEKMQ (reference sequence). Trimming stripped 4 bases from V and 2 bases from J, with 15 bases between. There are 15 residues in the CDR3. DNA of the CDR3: TGTGCCAGCAGCTCCGACACCTTACCAGCCTACGAGCAGTACTTC. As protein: CASSSDTLPAYEQYF.

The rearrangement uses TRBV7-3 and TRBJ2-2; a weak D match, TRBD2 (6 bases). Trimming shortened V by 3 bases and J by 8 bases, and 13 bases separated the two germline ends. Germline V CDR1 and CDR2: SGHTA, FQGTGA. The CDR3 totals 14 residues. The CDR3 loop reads CASSFRESFGELFF. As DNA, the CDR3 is TGTGCCAGCAGCTTCCGGGAGAGTTTTGGGGAGCTGTTTTTT. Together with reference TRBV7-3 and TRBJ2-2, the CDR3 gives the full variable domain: GAGVSQTPSNKVTEKGKYVELRCDPISGHTALYWYRQSLGQGPEFLIYFQGTGAADDSGLPNDRFFAVRPEGSVSTLKIQRTERGDSAVYLCASSFRESFGELFFGEGSRLTVL.

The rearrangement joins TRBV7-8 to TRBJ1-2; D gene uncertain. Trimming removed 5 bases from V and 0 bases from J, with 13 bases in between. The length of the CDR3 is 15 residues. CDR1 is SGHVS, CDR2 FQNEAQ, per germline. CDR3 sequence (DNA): TGTGCCAGCAGCATTCGGACGGGAGCTAACTATGGCTACACCTTC. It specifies CASSIRTGANYGYTF.

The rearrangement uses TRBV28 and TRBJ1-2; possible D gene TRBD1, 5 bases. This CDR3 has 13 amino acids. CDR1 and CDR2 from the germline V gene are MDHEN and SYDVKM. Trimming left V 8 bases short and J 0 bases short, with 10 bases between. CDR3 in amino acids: CASSRDSNYGYTF. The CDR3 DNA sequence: TGTGCCAGCTCCCGGGACTCTAACTATGGCTACACCTTC.

CDR3 DNA sequence: TGTGCCAGCAGCCCACTGGGTGGTCGGGTGGACGAGCAGTACTTC. This sequence encodes CASSPLGGRVDEQYF. This rearrangement joins TRBV11-2 to TRBJ2-7; D is ambiguous. V was shortened by 5 bases and J by 5 bases, with 19 bases between the two germline ends. CDR1 and CDR2 from the germline V gene are SGHAT and FQNNGV. The CDR3 covers 15 residues.

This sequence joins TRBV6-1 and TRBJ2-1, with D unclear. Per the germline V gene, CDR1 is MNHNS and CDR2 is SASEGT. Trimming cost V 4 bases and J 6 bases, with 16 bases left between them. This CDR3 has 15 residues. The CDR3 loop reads CASSGGIGEGNEQFF. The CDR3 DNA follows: TGTGCCAGCAGTGGAGGTATCGGAGAAGGCAATGAGCAGTTCTTC.

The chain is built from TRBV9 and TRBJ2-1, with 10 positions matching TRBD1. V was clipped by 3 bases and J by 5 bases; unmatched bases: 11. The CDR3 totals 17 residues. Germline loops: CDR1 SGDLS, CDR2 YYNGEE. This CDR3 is CASSASVGQGPNNEQFF. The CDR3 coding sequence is TGTGCCAGCAGCGCCAGTGTGGGACAGGGGCCCAACAATGAGCAGTTCTTC.

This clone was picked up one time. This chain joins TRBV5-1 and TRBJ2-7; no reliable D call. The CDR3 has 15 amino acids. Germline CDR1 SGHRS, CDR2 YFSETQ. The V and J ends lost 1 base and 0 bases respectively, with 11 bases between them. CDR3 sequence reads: CASSLYETGSYEQYF. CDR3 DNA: TGCGCCAGCAGCTTGTATGAGACGGGCTCCTACGAGCAGTACTTC.

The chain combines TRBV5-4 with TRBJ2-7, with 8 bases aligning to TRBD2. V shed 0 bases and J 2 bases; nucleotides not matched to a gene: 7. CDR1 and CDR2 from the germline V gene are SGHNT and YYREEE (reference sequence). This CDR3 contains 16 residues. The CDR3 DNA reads TGTGCCAGCAGCTTGGGGGCGGGAGGAGGTACCTACGAGCAGTACTTC. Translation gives CASSLGAGGGTYEQYF.

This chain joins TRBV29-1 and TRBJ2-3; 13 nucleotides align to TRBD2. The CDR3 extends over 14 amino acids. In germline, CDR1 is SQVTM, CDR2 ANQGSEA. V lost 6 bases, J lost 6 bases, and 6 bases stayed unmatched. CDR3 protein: CSVRTSGRVDTQYF. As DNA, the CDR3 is TGCAGCGTGAGGACTAGCGGGAGAGTTGATACGCAGTATTTT.

The CDR3 loop is CASSSDRDRGRPDTQYF. The CDR3 DNA reads as TGTGCCAGCAGCTCAGACCGGGACAGGGGGCGTCCAGATACGCAGTATTTT. The genes are TRBV13 and TRBJ2-3, with 12 bases matching TRBD1. J lost 4 bases, V lost 4 bases, and 9 bases had no gene match. From germline, CDR1 is PRHDT and CDR2 FYEKMQ (reference sequence). The CDR3 runs 17 residues.

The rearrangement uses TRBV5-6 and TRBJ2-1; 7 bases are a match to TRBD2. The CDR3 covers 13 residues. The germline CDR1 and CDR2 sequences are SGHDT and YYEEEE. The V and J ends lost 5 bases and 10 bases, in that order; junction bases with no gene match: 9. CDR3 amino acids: CASRGPGGYEQFF. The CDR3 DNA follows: TGTGCCAGCAGGGGGCCCGGGGGGTACGAGCAGTTCTTC.

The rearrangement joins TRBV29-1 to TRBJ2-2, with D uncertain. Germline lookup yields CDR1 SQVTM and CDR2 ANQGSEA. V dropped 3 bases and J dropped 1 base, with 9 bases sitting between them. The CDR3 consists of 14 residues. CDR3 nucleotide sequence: TGCAGCGTTGAGCCCCTCAGGAACACCGGGGAGCTGTTTTTT. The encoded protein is CSVEPLRNTGELFF.

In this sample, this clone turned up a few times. The CDR3 coding sequence is TGCGCCAGCAGCTTGGCTCGACTAGCGGGATCCTACAATGAGCAGTTCTTC. It codes for CASSLARLAGSYNEQFF. V gene TRBV5-1 combines with J gene TRBJ2-1; 11 nucleotides match TRBD2. The CDR3 consists of 17 residues. Unmatched junction bases numbered 3, after V lost 0 bases and J lost 1 base. From germline, CDR1 is SGHRS and CDR2 YFSETQ.

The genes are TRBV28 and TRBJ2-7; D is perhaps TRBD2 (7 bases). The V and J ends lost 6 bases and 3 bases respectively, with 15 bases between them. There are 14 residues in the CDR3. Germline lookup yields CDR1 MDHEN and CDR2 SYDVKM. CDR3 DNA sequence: TGTGCCAGCAGCCTGCGGGGGACACTCTACGAGCAGTACTTC. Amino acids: CASSLRGTLYEQYF.

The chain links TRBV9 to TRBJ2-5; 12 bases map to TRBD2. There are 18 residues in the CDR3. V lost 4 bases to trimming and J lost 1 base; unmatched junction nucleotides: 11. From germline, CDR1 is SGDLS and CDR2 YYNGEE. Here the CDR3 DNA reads TGTGCCAGCAGCCTACAGCCGCTAGCGGGAGGGGGCCAAGAGACCCAGTACTTC. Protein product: CASSLQPLAGGGQETQYF.

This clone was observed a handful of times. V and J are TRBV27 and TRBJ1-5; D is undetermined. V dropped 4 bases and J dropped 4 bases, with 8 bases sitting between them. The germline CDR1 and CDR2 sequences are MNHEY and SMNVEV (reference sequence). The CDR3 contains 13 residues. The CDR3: CASSSRWNQPQHF. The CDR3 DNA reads TGTGCCAGCAGTTCCAGGTGGAATCAGCCCCAGCATTTT.

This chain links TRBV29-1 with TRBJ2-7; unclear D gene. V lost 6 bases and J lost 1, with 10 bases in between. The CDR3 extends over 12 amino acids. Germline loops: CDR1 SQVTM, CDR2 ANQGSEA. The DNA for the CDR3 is TGCAGCGTACAGCAGAGTTCCTACGAGCAGTACTTC. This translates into CSVQQSSYEQYF.

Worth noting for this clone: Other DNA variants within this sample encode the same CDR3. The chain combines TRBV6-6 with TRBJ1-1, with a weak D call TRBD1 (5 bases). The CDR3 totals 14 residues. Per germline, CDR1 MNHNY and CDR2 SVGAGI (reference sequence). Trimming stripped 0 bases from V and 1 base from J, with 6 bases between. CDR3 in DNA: TGTGCCAGCAGTTACTCGGGGGGGAACACTGAAGCTTTCTTT. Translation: CASSYSGGNTEAFF.

CDR3 bases: TGTGCCAGCTCACCCCAGGACGGGAGCTCTGGAAACACCATATATTTT. Residues: CASSPQDGSSGNTIYF. The chain has TRBV18 and TRBJ1-3; D is ambiguous. The CDR3 totals 16 residues. CDR1 KGHSH and CDR2 LQKENI come from the germline V gene. Trimming removed 3 bases from V and 0 bases from J, with 12 bases in between.